These 23 T cell receptor beta chains came from one sample sequenced in a study of PD-L1 blockade in urothelial cancer. Time point in this sample: pretreatment peripheral blood. TCRdb keeps only in-frame clones here, not all; method: immunoSEQ multiplex PCR. Of about 56,000 clones listed, less than 90% are singletons. Here the sequenced sample was PBMCs, taken around atezolizumab (anti-PD-L1) treatment. These receptors originate from a man between 65 and 85 years old with urothelial cancer.

The chain is built from TRBV4-2 and TRBJ2-2; the D gene is possibly TRBD2 (6 bases). The CDR3 runs to 21 residues. Germline V gives CDR1 LGHNA, CDR2 YNFKEQ. The V end lost 0 bases, the J end lost 1 base, and 24 bases lay between the germline ends. The CDR3 is CASSQDVRPRLRGGNTGELFF. The CDR3 coding sequence is TGTGCCAGCAGCCAAGATGTGAGGCCCCGATTAAGGGGAGGGAACACCGGGGAGCTGTTTTTT.

J is TRBJ2-6 and V is TRBV28; TRBD2 matches at 8 bases. Germline V gives CDR1 MDHEN, CDR2 SYDVKM. The V and J ends lost 3 bases and 0 bases, in that order; junction bases with no gene match: 4. The CDR3 runs 17 residues. The DNA of the CDR3 is TGTGCCAGCAGTTTCGGGGGGGCTAGCTCTGGGGCCAACGTCCTGACTTTC. This translates into CASSFGGASSGANVLTF.

CDR3 in amino acids: CASSPWATGTDGNQPQHF. CDR3 coding DNA: TGTGCCAGTAGCCCCTGGGCCACCGGGACAGACGGCAATCAGCCCCAGCATTTT. The chain combines TRBV19 with TRBJ1-5; 7 bases match TRBD1. Germline V gene lookup returns CDR1 LNHDA and CDR2 SQIVND (reference sequence). V dropped 6 bases and J dropped 2; count of bases not matched to a gene: 16. The CDR3 is 18 amino acids.

V and J are TRBV6-5 and TRBJ2-2; 10 nucleotides agree with TRBD2. The CDR3 is 15 residues long. Germline V gene sequence: CDR1 MNHEY, CDR2 SVGAGI. With 7 bases clipped from V and 2 bases from J, the junction kept 4 bases outside the gene matches. The CDR3 DNA follows: TGTGCCAGCAAAGGACTAGCGGTCAACACCGGGGAGCTGTTTTTT. It codes for CASKGLAVNTGELFF.

V is TRBV30 and J is TRBJ2-1; weak D call: TRBD2 (6 bases). There are 13 residues in the CDR3. The V gene lost 2 bases and the J gene lost 9 bases, with 14 bases spanning the gap. In germline, CDR1 is GTSNPN, CDR2 SVGIG (reference sequence). CDR3 in DNA: TGTGCCTGGAGTCCCGGGTACGGGGGTGAGCAGTTCTTC. Protein: CAWSPGYGGEQFF.

The rearrangement uses TRBV5-1 and TRBJ2-2; 7 nucleotides match TRBD2. The trim removed 1 base at V and 5 bases at J, leaving 11 bases unmatched. From germline, CDR1 is SGHRS and CDR2 YFSETQ. The CDR3 runs 17 residues. The CDR3 DNA sequence: TGCGCCAGCAGCTTGTGGAGCGGGAAGCTGGGTACCGGGGAGCTGTTTTTT. Amino acid sequence: CASSLWSGKLGTGELFF.

The gene calls are TRBV9 and TRBJ2-6, with D possibly TRBD1 on 5 matching bases. Looked up from germline, CDR1 is SGDLS and CDR2 is YYNGEE. This CDR3 is built from 15 residues. V lost 1 base to trimming and J lost 4 bases, with 9 bases between them. The CDR3 DNA is TGTGCCAGCAGCGTACAGGGAACCGGGGCCAACGTCCTGACTTTC. It is translated as CASSVQGTGANVLTF.

The J gene is TRBJ2-5, the V gene TRBV13, with 10 bases lining up with TRBD1. CDR1 PRHDT and CDR2 FYEKMQ come from the germline V gene (reference sequence). Losses at the gene ends were 5 bases for V and 5 bases for J; bases not matched to a gene: 8. This CDR3 has 15 residues. The CDR3 loop reads CASSVRDRGSETQYF. DNA of the CDR3: TGTGCCAGCAGCGTCCGGGACAGGGGCTCTGAGACCCAGTACTTC.

This clone was detected a few times. This chain uses TRBV5-6 with TRBJ1-4; D not resolved. This CDR3 region has 16 residues. Deletions cut 2 bases from V and 5 bases from J, with 16 bases between. Germline CDR1 is SGHDT and CDR2 is YYEEEE. CDR3 coding DNA: TGTGCCAGCAGCTTCTCCGGCCAGGCCCTAAATGAAAAACTGTTTTTT. Translating it yields CASSFSGQALNEKLFF.

This clone has just one count. The chain has TRBV4-2 and TRBJ2-2; D may be TRBD1 (5 bases). The germline CDR1 and CDR2 sequences are LGHNA and YNFKEQ. The CDR3 runs 17 residues. V lost 1 base to trimming and J lost 0 bases, with 12 bases between them. The CDR3 loop is CASSQVTGLANTGELFF. The CDR3, as DNA: TGTGCCAGCAGCCAAGTCACAGGCCTAGCGAACACCGGGGAGCTGTTTTTT.

This clone was seen only once. V and J are TRBV2 and TRBJ2-1; 12 nucleotides line up with TRBD2. J gave up 7 bases and V 10 bases, and 8 bases lay outside the gene matches. Germline-derived CDR1 and CDR2 are SNHLY and FYNNEI. This CDR3 has 14 residues. CDR3 protein: CATPVGTSGNEQFF. CDR3 DNA sequence: TGTGCCACCCCGGTCGGGACTAGCGGGAATGAGCAGTTCTTC.

J is TRBJ2-1 and V is TRBV6-5; the match to TRBD2 covers 9 bases. Germline CDR1 is MNHEY and CDR2 is SVGAGI. CDR3 length: 15 residues. The J segment lost 4 bases and the V segment lost 5 bases, leaving 6 bases of the junction unmatched. CDR3 sequence reads: CASSGLAGAYNEQFF. The CDR3 coding sequence is TGTGCCAGCAGTGGCTTAGCGGGAGCGTACAATGAGCAGTTCTTC.

With regard to this clone: This same CDR3 is encoded by further DNA sequences in the sample. CDR3 protein: CASSPAGGQETQYF. DNA of the CDR3: TGCGCCAGCAGCCCCGCCGGGGGCCAAGAGACCCAGTACTTC. The chain recombines TRBV5-1 with TRBJ2-5; D may be TRBD2 (6 bases). The V gene lost 4 bases and the J gene lost 1 base, with 11 bases spanning the gap. Germline V CDR1 and CDR2: SGHRS, YFSETQ. This CDR3 contains 14 residues.

This chain uses TRBV30 with TRBJ2-5; no clear D. In germline, CDR1 is GTSNPN, CDR2 SVGIG (reference sequence). Trimming left V 2 bases short and J 5 bases short, with 3 bases between. The CDR3 runs 10 residues. In DNA form, the CDR3 reads TGTGCCTGGAGTCAGGAGACCCAGTACTTC. It specifies CAWSQETQYF. Drawing the rest from reference TRBV30 and TRBJ2-5, the complete variable domain is SQTIHQWPATLVQPVGSPLSLECTVEGTSNPNLYWYRQAAGRGLQLLFYSVGIGQISSEVPQNLSASRPQDRQFILSSKKLLLSDSGFYLCAWSQETQYFGPGTRLLVL.

The chain carries TRBV18 and TRBJ2-2; a possible D gene is TRBD1 (6 bases). The CDR3 sequence is 16 residues long. CDR1 is KGHSH, CDR2 LQKENI, per germline. V was trimmed by 3 bases and J by 0 bases, leaving 11 bases between them. Here the CDR3 reads CASSPNQGTNTGELFF. CDR3 DNA: TGTGCCAGCTCACCTAATCAGGGGACGAACACCGGGGAGCTGTTTTTT. The full variable domain, its missing parts supplied by reference TRBV18 and TRBJ2-2, is NAGVMQNPRHLVRRRGQEARLRCSPMKGHSHVYWYRQLPEEGLKFMVYLQKENIIDESGMPKERFSAEFPKEGPSILRIQQVVRGDSAAYFCASSPNQGTNTGELFFGEGSRLTVL.

V gene TRBV27 combines with J gene TRBJ2-1; the D is unclear. Germline assignment: CDR1 MNHEY and CDR2 SMNVEV (reference sequence). The length of the CDR3 is 14 residues. The V and J ends lost 2 bases and 4 bases respectively, with 9 bases between them. The DNA for the CDR3 is TGTGCCAGCAGTTTAAGAACAAGTTACAATGAGCAGTTCTTC. Translating gives CASSLRTSYNEQFF.

The chain recombines TRBV28 with TRBJ2-7, with TRBD2 as a possible D gene (6 bases). Per germline, CDR1 MDHEN and CDR2 SYDVKM. V was cut by 6 bases and J by 0 bases, with 12 bases left in between. The CDR3 is 14 residues long. This CDR3 reads CASSGTSSSYEQYF. CDR3 in DNA: TGTGCCAGCAGCGGGACTTCGAGCTCCTACGAGCAGTACTTC. The whole variable domain, remainder taken from reference TRBV28 and TRBJ2-7, is DVKVTQSSRYLVKRTGEKVFLECVQDMDHENMFWYRQDPGLGLRLIYFSYDVKMKEKGDIPEGYSVSREKKERFSLILESASTNQTSMYLCASSGTSSSYEQYFGPGTRLTVT.

This chain links TRBV5-6 with TRBJ1-4; 9 bases line up with TRBD1. The CDR3 is 16 amino acids. The ends lost 4 bases at V and 5 bases at J; junction bases unmatched: 9. The V gene's germline CDR1 is SGHDT and CDR2 YYEEEE. The CDR3 region is CASSAIQGASNEKLFF. CDR3 nucleotide sequence: TGTGCCAGCAGCGCCATACAGGGGGCGAGCAATGAAAAACTGTTTTTT.

The gene calls are TRBV7-3 and TRBJ2-7; 12 bases align to TRBD1. The CDR3 is made up of 16 amino acids. The ends lost 1 base at V and 3 bases at J; junction bases unmatched: 4. Germline lookup yields CDR1 SGHTA and CDR2 FQGTGA. In DNA form, the CDR3 reads TGTGCCAGCAGCTTAATGGGACAGGGGGCCGGCTACGAGCAGTACTTC. Protein product: CASSLMGQGAGYEQYF.

The chain combines TRBV5-5 with TRBJ2-2; possible D gene TRBD1, 6 bases. The V end lost 5 bases, the J end lost 3 bases, and 17 bases lay between the germline ends. Germline CDR1 and CDR2: SGHKS and YYEKEE (reference sequence). The CDR3 totals 16 residues. CDR3 residues: CASSTTTGQDTGELFF. The CDR3 coding sequence is TGTGCCAGCAGTACCACTACGGGACAAGACACCGGGGAGCTGTTTTTT.

This chain joins TRBV5-1 and TRBJ2-7, with TRBD1 identical over 7 bases. This CDR3 is built from 14 residues. The trim removed 0 bases at V and 5 bases at J, leaving 5 bases unmatched. In germline, CDR1 is SGHRS, CDR2 YFSETQ. In DNA form, the CDR3 reads TGCGCCAGCAGCTTGGGACAGGGCGACGACGAGCAGTACTTC. This translates into CASSLGQGDDEQYF.

The gene calls are TRBV19 and TRBJ2-1, with TRBD2 identical over 7 bases. With 7 bases clipped from V and 6 bases from J, the junction kept 12 bases outside the gene matches. CDR3 length equals 15 residues. The V gene's germline CDR1 is LNHDA and CDR2 SQIVND (reference sequence). CDR3 coding DNA: TGTGCCAGTAACCTGGGAGGGGCCACTATCAATGAGCAGTTCTTC. It codes for CASNLGGATINEQFF.

The rearrangement uses TRBV29-1 and TRBJ2-7; 7 nucleotides match TRBD1. The germline gives CDR1 SQVTM, CDR2 ANQGSEA. CDR3 size: 14 residues. V dropped 5 bases and J dropped 2; count of bases not matched to a gene: 9. The CDR3: CSVRTGAQPYEQYF. DNA for the CDR3: TGCAGCGTTAGGACAGGAGCACAACCCTACGAGCAGTACTTC.